Given below is one T cell receptor (beta chain) in context. At one boundary the junction diverges from the germline segment, which might be a read error. In germline, CDR1 is ENHRY, CDR2 SYGVKD. The CDR3 spans 13 residues. This sample was taken from a study of OX40 agonist ivuxolimab in advanced cancers. Study as a whole: Dosing consisted of intravenous ivuxolimab at 0.01 to 10 mg/kg every 2 weeks. Dose-escalation subjects each had hepatocellular carcinoma, melanoma, renal cell or head and neck cancer. Prior checkpoint blockade (anti-PD-1, anti-PD-L1 or anti-CTLA-4) was permitted; around 39% had it. Among those treated, three patients had partial responses, one with hepatocellular carcinoma and two with cutaneous melanoma.

Some clones are missing from TCRdb's copy, which holds only in-frame ones; the method was immunoSEQ multiplex PCR. Counted here are tens of thousands of clones, approximately 79% occurring once; the ten biggest clones make up 2.4%. The chain uses TRBV10-3 and TRBJ1-2; D gene unclear. The sequence derives from an adult with an advanced solid tumor such as melanoma, head and neck, liver or kidney cancer. The sample here was CD4+ or CD8+ T cells sorted from blood, taken in a trial of the OX40 agonist ivuxolimab. The CDR3 reads CAISADPNDGYTF. For the CDR3, the DNA is TGTGCCATCAGTGCGGACCCTAACGATGGCTACACCTTC.